This record covers a single T cell receptor (beta chain). Antigen: not known. This entry comes from a study of cytomegalovirus exposure and HLA in healthy donors. This CDR3 contains 13 residues. Unmatched junction bases numbered 6, after V lost 6 bases and J lost 8 bases. CDR1 MNHEY and CDR2 SVGAGI come from the germline V gene. PCR involved 60 Vbeta and 13 Jbeta primers. In the original analysis: About 10 million shared chains were among some 75 million unique TCR beta chains counted in a later analysis. Using immunoSEQ multiplex PCR, the repertoire was profiled, and TCRdb retains in-frame clones only, with some absent. V and J calls and clone size follow that table, whereas D and trimming were derived from the DNA. Of 150,000 to 200,000 clones listed, around 84% were seen once; the top ten hold more than 1.5%. General study findings and limits: The number of N-insertions in an Asian-associated ancestry cluster was reportedly below the approximately 700-donor mean in a later analysis. Several of the most significant clusters were apparently associated with common viral pathogens in a later analysis.

This rearrangement joins TRBV6-5 to TRBJ1-4; 7 bases line up with TRBD1. The TCR originated in a woman aged 18-29 years in good health and CMV-seronegative. The material sequenced was PBMCs. The CDR3 sequence is CASRKGAGEKLFF. In DNA form, the CDR3 reads TGTGCCAGCAGGAAGGGGGCTGGGGAAAAACTGTTTTTT.